Listed below are T cell receptor beta chains from one sample, sequenced in a study of long-term antiretroviral therapy in people with HIV. Sequencing used immunoSEQ multiplex PCR; TCRdb keeps in-frame clones, though not all of them. Among more than 15,000 clones listed, around 94% were seen once. The specimen was unsorted PBMCs, collected roughly 6.4 years after starting antiretroviral therapy. The receptors derive from a woman aged 45-65 years with HIV. The CDR3 runs from the conserved cysteine through the conserved F or W. A D gene is named only where the DNA matches it firmly. Size values are once, few and many counts, or a class for expanded clones, and some rows have none.

TRBJ1-5,.,TRBV14,.,TGTGCCAGCAGCCAAGATCTCGGTCAGCCCCAGCATTTT,CASSQDLGQPQHF
TRBJ2-2,.,TRBV7-9,TRBD2,TGTGCCAGCAGCCCCCTAGCGGGGGCGCCTCCCGGGGAGCTGTTTTTT,CASSPLAGAPPGELFF
TRBJ2-1,.,TRBV7-6,TRBD2,TGTGCCAGCAGCTTAAGCGGGAGCTCCTACAATGAGCAGTTCTTC,CASSLSGSSYNEQFF
TRBJ2-3,.,TRBV5-1,.,TGCGCCAGCAACTCCGTGGCCGGAGCGGCTCCTAGCACAGATACGCAGTATTTT,CASNSVAGAAPSTDTQYF
TRBJ2-1,.,TRBV30,TRBD2,TGTGCCTTCACTAGCGGGAGTCCCTACAATGAGCAGTTCTTC,CAFTSGSPYNEQFF
TRBJ2-1,.,TRBV18,TRBD2,TGTGCCAGCTCACCAGTCCAGCGGGAAAACAATGAGCAGTTCTTC,CASSPVQRENNEQFF
TRBJ2-3,.,TRBV7-2,.,TGTGCCAGCAGCTTTTATGCGGGGAGCACAGATACGCAGTATTTT,CASSFYAGSTDTQYF
TRBJ2-5,.,TRBV6-1,.,TGTGCCAGCAGTGAAGCTGGGGGGCTGGAGACCCAGTACTTC,CASSEAGGLETQYF
TRBJ2-2,.,TRBV7-3,TRBD2,TGTGCCAGCAGCTCTCTAGCGGGGACCGGGGAGCTGTTTTTT,CASSSLAGTGELFF
TRBJ1-2,.,TRBV19,.,TGTGCCAGTAGGGATCCAACCTATGGCTACACCTTC,CASRDPTYGYTF
TRBJ2-7,.,TRBV4-2,.,TGTGCCAGCAGCCCGTCCAGAGGGCCGAATGGCGAGCAGTACTTC,CASSPSRGPNGEQYF
TRBJ2-7,.,TRBV6-5,.,TGTGCCAGCAGTATGGGGGCCGGGCGGGCCTACGAGCAGTACTTC,CASSMGAGRAYEQYF
TRBJ2-3,.,TRBV7-2,TRBD2,TGTGCCAGCACCGAACGGGGACTAACAAGCACAGATACGCAGTATTTT,CASTERGLTSTDTQYF
TRBJ2-5,.,TRBV15,.,TGTGCCACCAGCAGTCCCCGGACGAACCTTAGAGGGGAGACCCAGTACTTC,CATSSPRTNLRGETQYF
TRBJ1-3,.,TRBV5-5,TRBD1,TGTGCCAGCAGCCTCTCCGGGACAGTTGGTATTGGAAACACCATATATTTT,CASSLSGTVGIGNTIYF
TRBJ2-1,.,TRBV27,.,TGTGCCAGCAGTTTTGGGGGGCCCAATGAGCAGTTCTTC,CASSFGGPNEQFF
TRBJ2-7,.,TRBV2,.,TGTGCCAGCAGTGAAGCACTGTTCTACGAGCAGTACTTC,CASSEALFYEQYF
TRBJ2-5,.,TRBV6-6,.,TGTGCCAGCAGTTACGGGACCTCCCAAGAGACCCAGTACTTC,CASSYGTSQETQYF
TRBJ2-1,.,TRBV7-7,TRBD1,TGTGCCAGCAGCAGGACAGGGGATTACAATGAGCAGTTCTTC,CASSRTGDYNEQFF
TRBJ2-7,.,TRBV2,TRBD1,TGTGCCAGCAGTGGGACAGGGACCTACGAGCAGTACTTC,CASSGTGTYEQYF
TRBJ2-7,few,TRBV18,.,TGTGCCAGCTCACCGGGGGACGAGCAGTACTTC,CASSPGDEQYF
TRBJ2-2,.,TRBV7-2,.,TGTGCCAGCAGCTTAGCTGTCGGGGAGCTGTTTTTT,CASSLAVGELFF
TRBJ2-1,.,TRBV2,.,TGTGCCAGCAAAGATTACAATGAGCAGTTCTTC,CASKDYNEQFF
TRBJ2-7,.,TRBV11-2,.,TGTGCCAGCGGCCGACAGGAGCCCTACGAGCAGTACTTC,CASGRQEPYEQYF
TRBJ1-6,.,TRBV28,.,TGTGCCAGCAGTCTGGGCAGGACTGGTTCACCCCTCCACTTT,CASSLGRTGSPLHF
TRBJ2-2,.,TRBV5-1,TRBD2,TGCGCCAGCAGCCAACCGGGACTAGGAGTCGGGGAGCTGTTTTTT,CASSQPGLGVGELFF
TRBJ1-1,.,TRBV10-3,.,TGTGCCATCCGCTCGGGGGCGGGTGAATATGAAGCTTTCTTT,CAIRSGAGEYEAFF
TRBJ2-3,.,TRBV7-9,.,TGTGCCAGCAGCGTAAGCACAGATACGCAGTATTTT,CASSVSTDTQYF
TRBJ2-7,.,TRBV10-3,.,TGTGCCATCAGTGGAGGACAGAAAAGCTCCTACGAGCAGTACTTC,CAISGGQKSSYEQYF
TRBJ2-5,.,TRBV19,TRBD2,TGTGCCAGTAGTCCCCAAGGGTTAGCGGGTAACCAAGAGACCCAGTACTTC,CASSPQGLAGNQETQYF
TRBJ1-5,.,TRBV7-2,.,TGTGCCAGCAGCCAAAAGTTCCCCAATCGTGAGCCCCAGCATTTT,CASSQKFPNREPQHF
TRBJ1-1,.,TRBV7-8,TRBD1,TGTGCCAGCAGCTCTGGACAGGGGGTCATGAACACTGAAGCTTTCTTT,CASSSGQGVMNTEAFF
TRBJ1-2,.,TRBV7-2,TRBD1,TGTGCCAGCAGCTTTACCGGGACAGAACACGTCTATGGCTACACCTTC,CASSFTGTEHVYGYTF
TRBJ2-5,.,TRBV15,.,TGTGCCACCAGCAGGGGAGGATATCAAGAGACCCAGTACTTC,CATSRGGYQETQYF
TRBJ2-3,.,TRBV18,.,TGTGCCAGCTCACCAGTCGATACGCAGTATTTT,CASSPVDTQYF
TRBJ1-1,.,TRBV6-5,TRBD1,TGTGCCAGCAGGCCACAGGGGCGCACTGAAGCTTTCTTT,CASRPQGRTEAFF
TRBJ2-1,.,TRBV27,TRBD2,TGTGCCAGCAGTTCAGGTCTAGCGGGGGTATACAATGAGCAGTTCTTC,CASSSGLAGVYNEQFF
TRBJ1-1,.,TRBV10-3,.,TGTGCCATCAGTGAGTCAACCCCTGGCAAGAACACTGAAGCTTTCTTT,CAISESTPGKNTEAFF
TRBJ2-5,.,TRBV2,.,TGTGCCAGCAGCCGGGGCCCCCAAGAGACCCAGTACTTC,CASSRGPQETQYF
TRBJ2-1,.,TRBV6-5,.,TGTGCCAGCAGTTATCGGGGGGCGGTAAATGAGCAGTTCTTC,CASSYRGAVNEQFF
TRBJ2-1,.,TRBV5-3,.,TGTGCCAGAAGCGTCGCCGGAGACTACAATGAGCAGTTCTTC,CARSVAGDYNEQFF
TRBJ2-7,.,TRBV6-1,.,TGTGCCAGCAGTGAGGTGGGCTACGAGCAGTACTTC,CASSEVGYEQYF
TRBJ2-2,.,TRBV28,.,TGTGCCAGCATCACCACAGGAGATGGGGAGCTGTTTTTT,CASITTGDGELFF
TRBJ1-1,.,TRBV19,TRBD1,TGTGCCAGTAGTATTCCACAGGGGAACAGACGCACTGAAGCTTTCTTT,CASSIPQGNRRTEAFF
TRBJ1-1,.,TRBV10-3,.,TGTGCCATCAGACGAAAATCGAACACTGAAGCTTTCTTT,CAIRRKSNTEAFF
TRBJ1-3,.,TRBV7-8,.,TGTGCCAGCAGCTTAGAGATGGGATCCACCTCTGGAAACACCATATATTTT,CASSLEMGSTSGNTIYF
TRBJ2-7,few,TRBV11-2,.,TGTGCCAGCAGCTTAGATCTTACAACGAACTACGAGCAGTACTTC,CASSLDLTTNYEQYF
TRBJ1-1,.,TRBV9,TRBD1,TGTGCCAGCAAGGGACAGGGCGTGGGTGAAGCTTTCTTT,CASKGQGVGEAFF
TRBJ2-2,.,TRBV6-1,.,TGTGCCAGCAGTGAAGACCACACCGGGGAGCTGTTTTTT,CASSEDHTGELFF
TRBJ1-1,.,TRBV5-1,.,TGCGCCAGCAGCCTAGACACTGAAGCTTTCTTT,CASSLDTEAFF
TRBJ2-2,.,TRBV7-2,TRBD1,TGTGCCAGCAGCAACGACAGGGGTATGACCGGGGAGCTGTTTTTT,CASSNDRGMTGELFF
TRBJ1-1,.,TRBV7-9,TRBD1,TGTGCCAGCAGCCCTCTGCCGGGACAGGGAAGTTTTGACACTGAAGCTTTCTTT,CASSPLPGQGSFDTEAFF
TRBJ1-5,.,TRBV15,.,TGTGCCACCAGTTCGGGTAGCAATCAGCCCCAGCATTTT,CATSSGSNQPQHF